This is a list of T cell receptor beta chains from one sample in a study of blood T cell repertoires in COVID-19. The assay was immunoSEQ multiplex PCR, and TCRdb's table has in-frame clones only and misses some. There are some 140,000 clones in the sample; roughly 91% occur only once, and roughly 18% lies in the top ten. Input material: peripheral blood. Receptors were obtained from a man aged 45-65 years with active or convalescent COVID-19. The CDR3 runs from the conserved cysteine through the conserved F or W. The order of the fields is D gene, clone size, J gene, V gene, CDR3 protein, CDR3 DNA. The D gene is left open where the match is weak. For some rows the clone size is stated as once, few or many, or as a class when expanded; others skip it.

>TRBD1|NA|TRBJ2-7|TRBV5-1
CASSLGGQGACAF
TGCGCCAGCAGCTTGGGGGGACAGGGGGCGTGTGCTTTC
>TRBD2|NA|TRBJ2-5|TRBV29-1
CRHKSGGWETQYF
TGCAGACATAAGAGCGGGGGCTGGGAGACCCAGTACTTC
>NA|NA|TRBJ1-1|TRBV12-5
CASGFSTGIGTEAFF
TGTGCTAGTGGTTTCTCCACAGGGATCGGCACTGAAGCTTTCTTT
>TRBD1|few|TRBJ1-5|TRBV18
CASSPGQGAGQPQHF
TGTGCCAGCTCACCCGGACAGGGGGCCGGTCAGCCCCAGCATTTT
>TRBD2|NA|TRBJ2-1|TRBV5-5
CASSLMAGGHEQFF
TGTGCCAGCAGCTTGATGGCGGGGGGGCATGAGCAGTTCTTC
>TRBD1|NA|TRBJ1-5|TRBV2
CASSGTGDQPQHF
TGTGCCAGCAGTGGGACAGGGGATCAGCCCCAGCATTTT
>NA|NA|TRBJ1-1|TRBV5-4
CASNPGGQNTEAFF
TGTGCCAGCAATCCCGGGGGTCAGAACACTGAAGCTTTCTTT
>NA|NA|TRBJ2-7|TRBV5-4
CASSLIGSLYYEQYF
TGTGCCAGCAGCTTGATCGGGTCTTTATACTACGAGCAGTACTTC
>TRBD1|NA|TRBJ1-1|TRBV27
CASSGTGVTEAFF
TGTGCCAGCAGTGGGACAGGGGTCACTGAAGCTTTCTTT
>TRBD1|NA|TRBJ1-3|TRBV9
CASSARQGQSGNTIYF
TGTGCCAGCAGCGCAAGACAGGGTCAATCTGGAAACACCATATATTTT
>TRBD1|NA|TRBJ1-1|TRBV19
CASIRGGTGGTEAFF
TGTGCCAGTATTCGAGGCGGGACAGGGGGAACTGAAGCTTTCTTT
>NA|NA|TRBJ2-2|TRBV11-2
CASSFSARGGSGELFF
TGTGCCAGCAGCTTCTCCGCTAGGGGGGGCTCCGGGGAGCTGTTTTTT
>NA|NA|TRBJ2-1|TRBV4-1
CASIFPGLSSYNEQFF
TGCGCCAGTATCTTCCCCGGACTGAGCTCCTACAATGAGCAGTTCTTC
>NA|NA|TRBJ2-7|TRBV11-2
CASSLGVTGAYEQYF
TGTGCCAGCAGCTTAGGCGTAACCGGGGCCTACGAGCAGTACTTC
>NA|NA|TRBJ1-1|TRBV21-1
CASSKPGTATLTEAFF
TGTGCCAGCAGCAAACCCGGGACAGCTACTCTCACTGAAGCTTTCTTT
>NA|NA|TRBJ1-3|TRBV19
CASTRGEFSGNTIYF
TGTGCCAGTACCCGGGGGGAGTTTTCTGGAAACACCATATATTTT
>NA|NA|TRBJ2-7|TRBV25-1
CASSQAGRKRSYEQYF
TGTGCCAGCAGTCAAGCAGGGCGAAAACGGTCCTACGAGCAGTACTTC
>TRBD1|NA|TRBJ2-7|TRBV11-2
CASSLNRGQYF
TGTGCCAGCAGCTTAAACAGGGGGCAGTACTTC
>TRBD1|NA|TRBJ1-1|TRBV18
CASSPQKTGGETEAFF
TGTGCCAGCTCACCCCAGAAGACAGGGGGCGAAACTGAAGCTTTCTTT
>NA|NA|TRBJ2-7|TRBV6-6
CASSYSVLGSYEQYF
TGTGCCAGCAGTTACTCGGTCCTAGGAAGCTACGAGCAGTACTTC
>TRBD1|NA|TRBJ2-3|TRBV28
CASSTGTGADTQYF
TGTGCCAGCAGTACCGGGACAGGGGCAGATACGCAGTATTTT
>NA|NA|TRBJ1-6|TRBV24-1
CATADSKHSPLHF
TGTGCCACCGCGGACAGCAAACATTCACCCCTCCACTTT
>TRBD1|once|TRBJ2-7|TRBV28
CASSLGTGGPSYEQYF
TGTGCCAGCAGTTTAGGGACAGGGGGCCCTTCCTACGAGCAGTACTTC
>TRBD1|NA|TRBJ1-1|TRBV4-3
CASSQETGDTEAFF
TGCGCCAGCAGCCAGGAGACAGGGGACACTGAAGCTTTCTTT
>NA|NA|TRBJ2-3|TRBV5-1
CASSLEGTPSTDTQYF
TGCGCCAGCAGCTTGGAAGGGACACCTAGCACAGATACGCAGTATTTT
>TRBD1|NA|TRBJ2-6|TRBV19
CASRGQGAPGANVLTF
TGTGCCAGTAGGGGACAGGGGGCTCCCGGGGCCAACGTCCTGACTTTC
>TRBD2|NA|TRBJ2-5|TRBV7-2
CASSPSGLAGGRETQYF
TGTGCCAGCAGCCCTTCTGGACTAGCGGGGGGGCGGGAGACCCAGTACTTC
>TRBD1|NA|TRBJ2-2|TRBV6-2/TRBV6-3
CASSPGGSGTGELFF
TGTGCCAGCAGTCCAGGGGGCTCGGGCACCGGGGAGCTGTTTTTT
>TRBD2|NA|TRBJ2-4|TRBV6-2/TRBV6-3
CASSGTSGGATKNIQYF
TGTGCCAGCAGCGGGACTAGCGGGGGGGCCACCAAAAACATTCAGTACTTC
>TRBD1|once|TRBJ2-5|TRBV24-1
CATSDTRQGGQETQYF
TGTGCCACCAGTGATACCCGACAGGGGGGCCAAGAGACCCAGTACTTC
>NA|NA|TRBJ1-1|TRBV18
CASSPSGGSNTEAFF
TGTGCCAGCTCACCAAGCGGGGGTTCGAACACTGAAGCTTTCTTT
>TRBD1|NA|TRBJ2-7|TRBV5-6
CASSPRDSPTYEQYF
TGTGCCAGCAGCCCCCGGGACAGCCCGACCTACGAGCAGTACTTC
>NA|NA|TRBJ2-7|TRBV5-1
CASSWGRDFSSYEQYF
TGCGCCAGCAGCTGGGGCCGGGACTTCAGCTCCTACGAGCAGTACTTC
>NA|NA|TRBJ1-2|TRBV5-8
CASSLTGDLYGYTF
TGTGCCAGCAGCTTAACGGGTGACCTCTATGGCTACACCTTC
>TRBD1|NA|TRBJ1-2|TRBV6-5
CASSYSTGGSGYTF
TGTGCCAGCAGTTACTCGACAGGGGGCTCTGGCTACACCTTC
>TRBD1|NA|TRBJ1-2|TRBV12-3/TRBV12-4
CASADRDLGYTF
TGTGCCAGCGCGGACAGGGATCTTGGCTACACCTTC
>NA|NA|TRBJ1-4|TRBV5-5
CASSFTGLGNEKLFF
TGTGCCAGCAGCTTCACAGGGCTAGGTAATGAAAAACTGTTTTTT
>NA|NA|TRBJ2-7|TRBV6-5
CASSHRTTYEQYF
TGTGCCAGCAGTCACAGGACGACCTACGAGCAGTACTTC
>NA|NA|TRBJ2-4|TRBV6-6
CASSYATAKNIQYF
TGTGCCAGCAGTTACGCTACGGCCAAAAACATTCAGTACTTC
>NA|NA|TRBJ1-1|TRBV28
CASRPGQINTEAFF
TGTGCCAGCAGACCGGGACAAATAAACACTGAAGCTTTCTTT
>NA|NA|TRBJ2-5|TRBV6-5
CASSYSKRNQETQYF
TGTGCCAGCAGTTACTCGAAGCGGAATCAAGAGACCCAGTACTTC
>TRBD2|NA|TRBJ2-3|TRBV11-3
CASSRSGANVDTQYF
TGTGCCAGCAGCCGAAGCGGGGCTAACGTAGATACGCAGTATTTT
>TRBD2|NA|TRBJ2-1|TRBV28
CATSLAGSYNEQFF
TGTGCCACCAGCTTAGCGGGCTCCTACAATGAGCAGTTCTTC
>NA|NA|TRBJ2-6|TRBV5-6
CASSPRLAGANVLTF
TGTGCCAGCAGCCCCCGCCTGGCAGGGGCCAACGTCCTGACTTTC
>NA|NA|TRBJ2-5|TRBV7-7
CASSLAGAVRETQYF
TGTGCCAGCAGCTTAGCGGGGGCAGTAAGGGAGACCCAGTACTTC
>NA|NA|TRBJ1-4|TRBV19
CASAGGGTNEKLFF
TGTGCCAGTGCTGGGGGGGGAACTAATGAAAAACTGTTTTTT
>TRBD2|NA|TRBJ2-3|TRBV3-1/TRBV3-2
CASSQTSGGGTDTQYF
TGTGCCAGCAGCCAAACTAGCGGGGGAGGCACAGATACGCAGTATTTT
>NA|NA|TRBJ2-2|TRBV24-1
CATRAPNTGELFF
TGTGCCACCAGAGCACCGAACACCGGGGAGCTGTTTTTT
>NA|NA|TRBJ2-6|TRBV30
CAWTLPRVSGANVLTF
TGTGCCTGGACCTTACCCAGGGTTTCGGGGGCCAACGTCCTGACTTTC
>NA|NA|TRBJ1-2|TRBV5-6
CASSPWEDYGYTF
TGTGCCAGCAGCCCCTGGGAGGATTATGGCTACACCTTC